This is a list of T cell receptor beta chains from one sample in a study of Ad26.COV2.S vaccination and SARS-CoV-2 variants. Assay used: immunoSEQ multiplex PCR; TCRdb lists only in-frame clones, some missing. The table shows fewer than 300,000 clones, with around 87% occurring only once. Sequences were derived from peripheral blood, sampled in a trial of Ad26.COV2.S vaccine versus placebo. These receptors came from a person between 18 and 65 years old who received the Ad26.COV2.S COVID-19 vaccine or a placebo. CDR3s include the opening cysteine and the closing phenylalanine or tryptophan. Each record gives: V gene, D gene, J gene, clone size, CDR3 protein, CDR3 DNA. The D gene is left open where the match is weak. Only part of the rows carry a size: once, few, many, or a class if the clone is expanded.

V gene: TRBV10-2; D gene: .; J gene: TRBJ1-2; clone size: .; CDR3 protein: CASRENLGTVNYGYTF; CDR3 DNA: TGCGCCAGCAGGGAGAACCTCGGGACGGTTAACTATGGCTACACCTTC
V gene: TRBV5-1; D gene: .; J gene: TRBJ1-1; clone size: .; CDR3 protein: CASSSTTGSLAFF; CDR3 DNA: TGCGCCAGCAGCTCCACTACAGGGAGTTTGGCTTTCTTT
V gene: TRBV5-6; D gene: TRBD1; J gene: TRBJ1-6; clone size: .; CDR3 protein: CASSGQGTGSPLHF; CDR3 DNA: TGTGCCAGCAGCGGACAGGGGACGGGATCACCCCTCCACTTT
V gene: TRBV14; D gene: .; J gene: TRBJ2-6; clone size: .; CDR3 protein: CASRPADRANVLTF; CDR3 DNA: TGTGCCAGCAGACCCGCGGACAGGGCCAACGTCCTGACTTTC
V gene: TRBV12-3/TRBV12-4; D gene: .; J gene: TRBJ1-2; clone size: .; CDR3 protein: CASSLSGFSYTF; CDR3 DNA: TGTGCCAGCAGTTTGAGTGGTTTTAGCTACACCTTC
V gene: TRBV19; D gene: TRBD2; J gene: TRBJ2-2; clone size: .; CDR3 protein: CASSITPLAGEGGELFF; CDR3 DNA: TGTGCCAGTAGTATAACCCCCCTAGCGGGGGAAGGCGGGGAGCTGTTTTTT
V gene: TRBV5-1; D gene: .; J gene: TRBJ1-2; clone size: .; CDR3 protein: CASSYGVYGYTF; CDR3 DNA: TGCGCCAGCAGCTATGGGGTCTATGGCTACACCTTC
V gene: TRBV4-1; D gene: .; J gene: TRBJ1-4; clone size: few; CDR3 protein: CASSQPGEKLFF; CDR3 DNA: TGCGCCAGCAGCCAACCAGGTGAAAAACTGTTTTTT
V gene: TRBV5-1; D gene: TRBD1; J gene: TRBJ1-2; clone size: .; CDR3 protein: CASSKTGNDGYTF; CDR3 DNA: TGCGCCAGCAGCAAGACAGGGAATGATGGCTACACCTTC
V gene: TRBV14; D gene: .; J gene: TRBJ1-5; clone size: .; CDR3 protein: CASSPKTPGNSNQPQHF; CDR3 DNA: TGTGCCAGCAGCCCAAAAACCCCGGGCAATAGCAATCAGCCCCAGCATTTT
V gene: TRBV6-1; D gene: TRBD2; J gene: TRBJ2-7; clone size: .; CDR3 protein: CASSDAGPERGKYF; CDR3 DNA: TGTGCCAGCAGTGACGCGGGTCCCGAGCGGGGAAAGTACTTC
V gene: TRBV3-1/TRBV3-2; D gene: .; J gene: TRBJ2-7; clone size: .; CDR3 protein: CAARREGEVEQYF; CDR3 DNA: TGTGCCGCCCGTCGTGAGGGGGAGGTCGAGCAGTACTTC
V gene: TRBV6-5; D gene: .; J gene: TRBJ2-5; clone size: .; CDR3 protein: CASRPGQVETQYF; CDR3 DNA: TGTGCCAGCAGACCGGGCCAAGTAGAGACCCAGTACTTC
V gene: TRBV5-8; D gene: .; J gene: TRBJ2-3; clone size: .; CDR3 protein: CASSDLSKTDTQYF; CDR3 DNA: TGTGCCAGCAGCGATCTCAGCAAAACAGATACGCAGTATTTT
V gene: TRBV6-5; D gene: TRBD1; J gene: TRBJ2-1; clone size: .; CDR3 protein: CASSRTTGGGEQFF; CDR3 DNA: TGTGCCAGCAGTCGAACGACAGGGGGCGGTGAGCAGTTCTTC
V gene: TRBV12-3/TRBV12-4; D gene: .; J gene: TRBJ1-1; clone size: .; CDR3 protein: CASTRSQNTEAFF; CDR3 DNA: TGTGCCAGCACCAGGAGCCAGAACACTGAAGCTTTCTTT
V gene: TRBV19; D gene: .; J gene: TRBJ2-2; clone size: .; CDR3 protein: CASSGQINTGELFF; CDR3 DNA: TGTGCCAGTAGTGGGCAGATAAACACCGGGGAGCTGTTTTTT
V gene: TRBV6-2/TRBV6-3; D gene: .; J gene: TRBJ1-5; clone size: .; CDR3 protein: CASTPRGHNQPQHF; CDR3 DNA: TGTGCCAGCACCCCGAGGGGTCACAATCAGCCCCAGCATTTT
V gene: TRBV6-1; D gene: .; J gene: TRBJ1-2; clone size: .; CDR3 protein: CASSDGPWGYTF; CDR3 DNA: TGTGCCAGCAGTGACGGGCCGTGGGGCTACACCTTC
V gene: TRBV6-5; D gene: .; J gene: TRBJ1-1; clone size: .; CDR3 protein: CASSYSIGGFDTEAFF; CDR3 DNA: TGTGCCAGCAGTTACTCCATTGGAGGGTTCGACACTGAAGCTTTCTTT
V gene: TRBV13; D gene: .; J gene: TRBJ2-4; clone size: once; CDR3 protein: CASSSISDGENIQYF; CDR3 DNA: TGTGCCAGCAGCTCGATCTCGGACGGAGAAAACATTCAGTACTTC
V gene: TRBV4-1; D gene: .; J gene: TRBJ1-4; clone size: .; CDR3 protein: CASSQEVATNEKLFF; CDR3 DNA: TGCGCCAGCAGCCAAGAGGTTGCAACTAATGAAAAACTGTTTTTT
V gene: TRBV7-8; D gene: TRBD2; J gene: TRBJ2-1; clone size: .; CDR3 protein: CASSPRLLAGRYNEQFF; CDR3 DNA: TGTGCCAGCAGCCCAAGACTACTAGCGGGGAGATACAATGAGCAGTTCTTC
V gene: TRBV28; D gene: TRBD1; J gene: TRBJ2-5; clone size: .; CDR3 protein: CASRPQGAETQYF; CDR3 DNA: TGTGCCAGCAGACCACAGGGGGCAGAGACCCAGTACTTC
V gene: TRBV6-2/TRBV6-3; D gene: TRBD1; J gene: TRBJ2-3; clone size: once; CDR3 protein: CASSLDRGLGGSTDTQYF; CDR3 DNA: TGTGCCAGCAGCCTCGACAGGGGGCTAGGAGGGAGCACAGATACGCAGTATTTT
V gene: TRBV5-4; D gene: TRBD2; J gene: TRBJ2-3; clone size: .; CDR3 protein: CASSWTSDTDTQYF; CDR3 DNA: TGTGCCAGCAGCTGGACTAGCGACACAGATACGCAGTATTTT
V gene: TRBV5-1; D gene: .; J gene: TRBJ2-3; clone size: .; CDR3 protein: CASSLDGGEGDTQYF; CDR3 DNA: TGCGCCAGCAGCTTGGACGGCGGAGAAGGAGATACGCAGTATTTT
V gene: TRBV7-2; D gene: TRBD1; J gene: TRBJ2-7; clone size: .; CDR3 protein: CASSVGQGAYEQYF; CDR3 DNA: TGTGCCAGCAGCGTGGGACAGGGGGCCTACGAGCAGTACTTC
V gene: TRBV9; D gene: TRBD1; J gene: TRBJ1-1; clone size: .; CDR3 protein: CASSLTSGGTEAFF; CDR3 DNA: TGTGCCAGCAGCCTCACTTCAGGGGGCACTGAAGCTTTCTTT
V gene: TRBV2; D gene: .; J gene: TRBJ1-5; clone size: .; CDR3 protein: CASNRLGGYQPQHF; CDR3 DNA: TGTGCCAGCAATCGTCTGGGGGGCTATCAGCCCCAGCATTTT
V gene: TRBV25-1; D gene: .; J gene: TRBJ1-5; clone size: .; CDR3 protein: CASSDGAGVGSQPQHF; CDR3 DNA: TGTGCCAGCAGTGACGGGGCCGGGGTAGGTAGTCAGCCCCAGCATTTT
V gene: TRBV6-5; D gene: .; J gene: TRBJ1-2; clone size: .; CDR3 protein: CASSQDSYGYTF; CDR3 DNA: TGTGCCAGCAGTCAGGACAGCTATGGCTACACCTTC
V gene: TRBV6-1; D gene: TRBD1; J gene: TRBJ1-1; clone size: .; CDR3 protein: CASSGGQGGLGTEAFF; CDR3 DNA: TGTGCCAGCAGTGGTGGACAGGGTGGGTTAGGCACTGAAGCTTTCTTT
V gene: TRBV30; D gene: TRBD1; J gene: TRBJ1-2; clone size: .; CDR3 protein: CAWSPGTGNYGYTF; CDR3 DNA: TGTGCCTGGAGTCCCGGGACAGGGAACTATGGCTACACCTTC
V gene: TRBV7-8; D gene: TRBD1; J gene: TRBJ1-2; clone size: .; CDR3 protein: CASSLARETGGAYGYTF; CDR3 DNA: TGTGCCAGCAGCTTAGCGAGAGAGACAGGGGGCGCCTATGGCTACACCTTC
V gene: TRBV7-9; D gene: .; J gene: TRBJ1-4; clone size: .; CDR3 protein: CASSLGGSFNEKLFF; CDR3 DNA: TGTGCCAGCAGCTTAGGCGGGAGCTTTAATGAAAAACTGTTTTTT
V gene: TRBV9; D gene: TRBD2; J gene: TRBJ2-7; clone size: .; CDR3 protein: CASSVGAGVSYEQYF; CDR3 DNA: TGTGCCAGCAGCGTAGGCGCGGGGGTCTCCTACGAGCAGTACTTC
V gene: TRBV19; D gene: TRBD1; J gene: TRBJ2-2; clone size: .; CDR3 protein: CATQADRVAGELFF; CDR3 DNA: TGTGCCACCCAGGCGGACAGGGTGGCCGGGGAGCTGTTTTTT
V gene: TRBV18; D gene: TRBD1; J gene: TRBJ1-5; clone size: once; CDR3 protein: CASSPYSGTGTNQPQHF; CDR3 DNA: TGTGCCAGCTCACCCTATTCCGGGACAGGGACCAATCAGCCCCAGCATTTT
V gene: TRBV5-1; D gene: .; J gene: TRBJ1-3; clone size: .; CDR3 protein: CASAPSTGISGNTIYF; CDR3 DNA: TGCGCCAGCGCCCCGAGTACCGGAATCTCTGGAAACACCATATATTTT
V gene: TRBV12-3/TRBV12-4; D gene: TRBD2; J gene: TRBJ2-1; clone size: .; CDR3 protein: CASSPRGLDRRFF; CDR3 DNA: TGTGCCAGCAGCCCAAGGGGACTAGATCGTAGGTTCTTC
V gene: TRBV6-1; D gene: .; J gene: TRBJ1-2; clone size: few; CDR3 protein: CASSEGSGWYGYTF; CDR3 DNA: TGTGCCAGCAGTGAAGGGTCCGGGTGGTATGGCTACACCTTC